This T cell receptor (beta chain) was sequenced during a study of control samples from healthy donors and cancer patients. Profiled with immunoSEQ multiplex PCR; TCRdb holds only in-frame clones, not every one. The sample includes 95,000 to 150,000 clones, more than 80% of them seen just once. Sequencing was performed on blood. This TCR came from a man aged 45-65 years in good health.

The DNA for the CDR3 is TGTGCCAGCAGTGAGCGGGGGAGCTCCTACAATGAGCAGTTCTTC. The encoded protein is CASSERGSSYNEQFF. The rearrangement joins TRBV9 to TRBJ2-1; 8 bases are a match to TRBD2. The CDR3 length is 15 residues. Trimming removed 5 bases from V and 0 bases from J; junction bases left unmatched: 4. Looked up from germline, CDR1 is SGDLS and CDR2 is YYNGEE.